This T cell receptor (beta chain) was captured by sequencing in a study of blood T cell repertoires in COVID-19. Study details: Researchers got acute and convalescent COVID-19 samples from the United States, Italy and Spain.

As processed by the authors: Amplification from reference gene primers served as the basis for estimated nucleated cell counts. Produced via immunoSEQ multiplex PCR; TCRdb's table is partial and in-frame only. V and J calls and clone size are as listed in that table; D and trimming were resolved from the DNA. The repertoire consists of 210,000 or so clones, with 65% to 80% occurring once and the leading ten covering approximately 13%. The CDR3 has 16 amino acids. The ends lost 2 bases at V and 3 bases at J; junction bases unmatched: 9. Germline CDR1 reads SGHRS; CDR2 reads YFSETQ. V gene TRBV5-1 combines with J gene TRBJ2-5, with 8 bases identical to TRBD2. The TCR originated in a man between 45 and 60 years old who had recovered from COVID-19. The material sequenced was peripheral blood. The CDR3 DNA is TGCGCCAGCAGCTTAATGAGAGCGGGAGCGGAAGAGACCCAGTACTTC. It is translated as CASSLMRAGAEETQYF.